This T cell receptor beta chain was identified during a study of shared clonotypes between healthy human individuals. Deletions cut 0 bases from V and 4 bases from J, with 10 bases between. CDR3 length: 14 residues. Germline loops: CDR1 SGHRS, CDR2 YFSETQ. Study-level findings and limits: The sharing of around 5% of naive CD4 clonotypes was seen across several donors.

On this clone itself: Antigen specificity is unknown.

TCRdb keeps only in-frame clones here, not all; method: immunoSEQ multiplex PCR. The table records under 750,000 clones, around 70% of them present only once. The material sequenced was memory CD4+ T cells sorted from blood. This sample's subset: CD45RA-negative fraction. The chain employs TRBV5-1 and TRBJ1-2; D is perhaps TRBD1 (6 bases). The TCR comes from a woman in her thirties in good health. CDR3 sequence reads: CASSLEGVGYGYTF. DNA of the CDR3: TGCGCCAGCAGCTTGGAGGGGGTTGGCTATGGCTACACCTTC.